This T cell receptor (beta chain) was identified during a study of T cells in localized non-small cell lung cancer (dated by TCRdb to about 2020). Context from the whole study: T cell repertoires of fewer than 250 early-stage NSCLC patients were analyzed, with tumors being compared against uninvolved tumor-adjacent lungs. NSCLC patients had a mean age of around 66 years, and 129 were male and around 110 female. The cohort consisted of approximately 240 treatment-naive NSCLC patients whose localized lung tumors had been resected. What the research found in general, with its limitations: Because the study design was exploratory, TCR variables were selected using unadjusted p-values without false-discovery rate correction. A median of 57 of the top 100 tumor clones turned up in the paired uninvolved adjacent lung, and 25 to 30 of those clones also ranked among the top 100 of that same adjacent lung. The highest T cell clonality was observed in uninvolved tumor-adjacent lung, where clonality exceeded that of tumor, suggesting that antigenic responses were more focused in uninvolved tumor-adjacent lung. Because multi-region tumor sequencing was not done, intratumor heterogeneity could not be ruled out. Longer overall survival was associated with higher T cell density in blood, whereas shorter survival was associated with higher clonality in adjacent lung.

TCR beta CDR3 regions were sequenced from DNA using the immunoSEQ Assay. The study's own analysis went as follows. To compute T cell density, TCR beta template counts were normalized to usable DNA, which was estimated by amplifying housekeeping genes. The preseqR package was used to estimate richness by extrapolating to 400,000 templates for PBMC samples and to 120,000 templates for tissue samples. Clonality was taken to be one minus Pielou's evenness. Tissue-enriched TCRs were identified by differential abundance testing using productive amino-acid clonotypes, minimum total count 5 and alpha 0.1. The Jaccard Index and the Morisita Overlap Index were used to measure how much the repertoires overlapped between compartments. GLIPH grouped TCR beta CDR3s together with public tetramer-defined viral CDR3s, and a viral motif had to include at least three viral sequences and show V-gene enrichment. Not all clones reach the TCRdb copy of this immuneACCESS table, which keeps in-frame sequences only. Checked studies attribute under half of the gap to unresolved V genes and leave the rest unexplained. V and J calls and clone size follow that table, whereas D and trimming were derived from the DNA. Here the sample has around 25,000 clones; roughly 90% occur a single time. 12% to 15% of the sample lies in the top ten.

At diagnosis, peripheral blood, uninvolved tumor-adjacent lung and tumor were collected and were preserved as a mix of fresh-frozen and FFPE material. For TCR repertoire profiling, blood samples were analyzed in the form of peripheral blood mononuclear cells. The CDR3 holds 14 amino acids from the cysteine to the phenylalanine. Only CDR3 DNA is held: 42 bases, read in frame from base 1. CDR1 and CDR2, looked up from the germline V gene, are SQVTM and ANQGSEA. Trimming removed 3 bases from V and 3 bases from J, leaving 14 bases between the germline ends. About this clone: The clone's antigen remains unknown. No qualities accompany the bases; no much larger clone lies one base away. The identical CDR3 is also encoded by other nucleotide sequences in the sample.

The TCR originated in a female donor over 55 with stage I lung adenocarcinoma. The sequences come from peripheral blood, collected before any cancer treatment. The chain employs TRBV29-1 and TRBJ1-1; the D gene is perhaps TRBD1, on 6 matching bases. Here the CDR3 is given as CSVDEGVGDTEAFF. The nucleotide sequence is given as TGCAGCGTTGATGAGGGGGTGGGGGACACTGAAGCTTTCTTT.